Below, one T cell receptor (beta chain) is given with its context. The sample belongs to a study of technical replicates of blood from a few donors. Method: immunoSEQ multiplex PCR; TCRdb's copy keeps in-frame clones and lacks some. The table shows around 73,000 clones, with 85% to 95% occurring only once. Trimming took off 2 bases at V and 3 bases at J, with 4 bases between the two ends. This CDR3 is 11 amino acids long. Germline-derived CDR1 and CDR2 are GTSNPN and SVGIG (reference sequence). This receptor was taken from a human donor in good health. Some clones in this sample may be carry-over from other donors' samples. Material: PBMCs. V is TRBV30 and J is TRBJ1-1; no definite D call. The CDR3 protein is CAWSRDTEAFF. The CDR3 coding sequence is TGTGCCTGGAGTCGGGACACTGAAGCTTTCTTT.